This T cell receptor (beta chain) was sequenced for a study of T-cell reconstitution after alpha-beta-depleted transplantation in children. Germline V gives CDR1 SEHNR, CDR2 FQNEAQ (reference sequence). Trimming left V 6 bases short and J 1 base short, with 9 bases between. This CDR3 region has 13 residues. Unique molecular identifiers were incorporated into the prepared TCRbeta library. TCRdb reprocessed the PCR reads with MiXCR, giving one entry per CDR3 protein. The sample contains over 550,000 distinct CDR3 sequences, under 12% of which appear only once. This TCR derives from a human donor who donated a stem cell graft to a child with acute myeloid leukemia. Sequenced here: PBMCs from the stem cell graft donor, sampled from the stem cell graft. This chain uses TRBV7-9 with TRBJ2-5; tentatively, D is TRBD1 (5 bases). In nucleotides, the CDR3 is TGTGCCAGCAGGGTTGACAGCCAAGAGACCCAGTACTTC. It is translated as CASRVDSQETQYF.